Listed below are T cell receptor beta chains from one sample, sequenced in a study of identical twins. TCRdb re-derived calls from the 5' RACE reads in MiXCR, one entry per CDR3 protein. This table holds some 760,000 distinct CDR3 sequences, roughly 20% found once. These sequences were also reported in another study, on T cells expressing NK-cell markers.

Input material: PBMCs. Receptor source: a woman aged 18-35 years in good health. CDR3s include the opening cysteine and the closing phenylalanine or tryptophan. D genes are given only for firm matches. Size values are once, few and many counts, or a class for expanded clones, and some rows have none.

V	size	D	J	CDR3	DNA
TRBV18	.	.	TRBJ2-7	CASSADGYEQYF	TGTGCCAGCTCAGCGGATGGGTACGAGCAGTACTTC
TRBV18	.	.	TRBJ2-7	CASSPLSGRSYEQYF	TGTGCCAGCTCACCACTTTCGGGTAGATCCTACGAGCAGTACTTC
TRBV5-6	few	.	TRBJ1-2	CASRRSGGYTF	TGTGCCAGCCGCCGATCGGGAGGCTACACCTTC
TRBV9	few	.	TRBJ1-2	CASSVVIGAGYGYTF	TGTGCCAGCAGCGTAGTTATCGGCGCGGGCTATGGCTACACCTTC
TRBV5-8	.	.	TRBJ2-5	CASSPAEGRGQETQYF	TGTGCCAGCAGCCCCGCGGAAGGGCGCGGGCAAGAGACCCAGTACTTC
TRBV5-1	.	TRBD2	TRBJ2-7	CASSSGLAGGLTHEQYF	TGCGCCAGCAGCTCGGGACTAGCGGGGGGGCTTACCCACGAGCAGTACTTC
TRBV5-1	few	.	TRBJ2-7	CASSLATDRGSSYEQYF	TGCGCCAGCAGCTTGGCTACCGACAGAGGGAGCTCCTACGAGCAGTACTTC
TRBV5-1	few	.	TRBJ1-1	CASSRDKQNTEAFF	TGCGCCAGCAGCAGGGACAAGCAGAACACTGAAGCTTTCTTT
TRBV20-1	few	.	TRBJ2-3	CSATTRRGRRDTQYF	TGCAGTGCCACCACAAGAAGAGGGAGAAGGGATACGCAGTATTTT
TRBV20-1	few	.	TRBJ1-1	CSARVQNTEAFF	TGCAGTGCTAGAGTCCAGAACACTGAAGCTTTCTTT
TRBV5-1	few	.	TRBJ1-4	CASSLGGVLGKLFF	TGCGCCAGCAGCTTGGGGGGCGTACTCGGAAAACTGTTTTTT
TRBV2	.	.	TRBJ2-2	CASSELGLPGELFF	TGTGCCAGCAGTGAATTAGGTTTGCCCGGGGAGCTGTTTTTT
TRBV6-1	few	.	TRBJ2-5	CASSDPGGGDSQYF	TGTGCCAGCAGTGACCCCGGGGGCGGGGATAGCCAGTACTTC
TRBV28	.	TRBD1	TRBJ1-5	CASSLPGTGVQPQHF	TGTGCCAGCAGTTTGCCCGGGACAGGGGTTCAGCCCCAGCATTTT
TRBV29-1	.	.	TRBJ1-3	CSVEHTLGTIYF	TGCAGCGTTGAACATACCCTAGGAACCATATATTTT
TRBV5-1	.	TRBD2	TRBJ2-2	CASSLSGSETGELFF	TGCGCCAGCAGCCTTAGCGGGAGTGAAACCGGGGAGCTGTTTTTT
TRBV5-1	.	.	TRBJ2-7	CASSLQTRQYEQYF	TGCGCCAGCAGCTTGCAGACTAGACAGTACGAGCAGTACTTC
TRBV18	.	TRBD1	TRBJ2-3	CASSPITGDDTQYF	TGTGCCAGCTCACCCATTACAGGGGACGATACGCAGTATTTT
TRBV20-1	.	.	TRBJ2-5	CSARVGGQTQYF	TGCAGTGCTAGAGTTGGGGGGCAGACCCAGTACTTC
TRBV10-3	many	TRBD1	TRBJ1-2	CAIGNDTGGGYGYTF	TGTGCCATCGGGAATGATACAGGGGGCGGATATGGCTACACCTTC
TRBV7-8	.	TRBD2	TRBJ2-1	CANSAGGPSDEQFF	TGTGCCAACTCAGCGGGAGGGCCATCCGATGAGCAGTTCTTC
TRBV6-2/TRBV6-3	.	.	TRBJ2-1	CASSPLVEDEQFF	TGTGCCAGCAGTCCCCTAGTCGAGGATGAGCAGTTCTTC
TRBV6-2/TRBV6-3	.	.	TRBJ2-7	CASSRATGGLVHEQYF	TGTGCCAGCAGCCGCGCTACCGGTGGTCTTGTGCACGAGCAGTACTTC
TRBV10-3	.	.	TRBJ2-7	CAISPTWSYEQYF	TGTGCCATCAGCCCTACGTGGTCCTACGAGCAGTACTTC
TRBV20-1	few	.	TRBJ2-5	CSPNVRGLGETQYF	TGCAGTCCCAACGTACGGGGGCTAGGAGAGACCCAGTACTTC
TRBV12-3/TRBV12-4	many	.	TRBJ1-2	CASSLVGLSYGYTF	TGTGCCAGCAGTTTAGTCGGACTCTCCTATGGCTACACCTTC
TRBV20-1	.	TRBD1	TRBJ1-1	CSAREQGPWAEAFF	TGCAGTGCTAGAGAACAGGGGCCTTGGGCAGAAGCTTTCTTT
TRBV20-1	few	.	TRBJ2-3	CSARDPQRSSTDTQYF	TGCAGTGCTAGAGACCCCCAGCGATCGAGCACAGATACGCAGTATTTT
TRBV5-1	few	TRBD2	TRBJ2-2	CASSSRTSGSAGELFF	TGCGCCAGCAGCTCCCGGACTAGCGGGAGTGCCGGGGAGCTGTTTTTT
TRBV10-3	.	.	TRBJ2-1	CAISETPYNEQFF	TGTGCCATCAGCGAGACACCCTACAATGAGCAGTTCTTC
TRBV29-1	.	.	TRBJ2-1	CSVEVTYNEQFF	TGCAGCGTTGAAGTTACCTACAATGAGCAGTTCTTC
TRBV25-1	.	.	TRBJ2-2	CASSRLATTGELFF	TGTGCCAGCAGTAGGCTAGCGACCACCGGGGAGCTGTTTTTT
TRBV5-1	.	TRBD2	TRBJ2-1	CASSLWLAGGPLDEQFF	TGCGCCAGCAGCTTGTGGCTAGCGGGAGGGCCCCTCGATGAGCAGTTCTTC
TRBV6-5	few	.	TRBJ2-7	CASSYGKSGYEQYF	TGTGCCAGCAGTTACGGGAAGTCCGGCTACGAGCAGTACTTC
TRBV5-6	many	TRBD2	TRBJ2-1	CASSLHPGLPNNEQFF	TGTGCCAGCAGCTTACATCCGGGACTACCGAACAATGAGCAGTTCTTC
TRBV13	many	.	TRBJ1-2	CASSRRPYGYTF	TGTGCCAGCAGCCGCCGGCCCTATGGCTACACCTTC
TRBV6-2/TRBV6-3	many	.	TRBJ1-1	CASRDTEAFF	TGTGCCAGCAGGGACACTGAAGCTTTCTTT
TRBV9	.	TRBD2	TRBJ2-1	CASSVIDLAGHNEQFF	TGTGCCAGCAGCGTAATCGATTTAGCGGGCCACAATGAGCAGTTCTTC
TRBV7-9	.	TRBD2	TRBJ2-1	CASSLSGGPVF	TGTGCCAGCAGCTTATCGGGGGGACCGGTCTTC
TRBV7-9	few	.	TRBJ2-5	CASSSGQKRNQETQYF	TGTGCCAGCAGCTCCGGACAGAAACGTAACCAAGAGACCCAGTACTTC
TRBV20-1	.	TRBD2	TRBJ2-1	CSARDDRDYSYNEQFF	TGCAGTGCTAGAGACGACCGGGACTACTCCTACAATGAGCAGTTCTTC
TRBV11-1	.	.	TRBJ2-2	CASSPRPGLNTGELFF	TGTGCCAGCAGCCCCAGGCCCGGCCTCAACACCGGGGAGCTGTTTTTT